This T cell receptor (beta chain) was identified in a study of early T cells in non-severe SARS-CoV-2 infection (TCRdb year 2021). About the investigation overall: TCR sequencing used bulk RNA from unsorted whole blood, so alpha and beta chains could not be paired. Study-wide conclusions, independent of this receptor: VDJdb matching was skewed toward anti-spike CD8 responses and likely underestimated virus-specific expansions, missing private and CD4 specificities.

This clonotype was counted only a few times. It lacks a known antigen. Qualities for individual bases were not recorded, and no much larger clone is one base off. The study was a case-control design nested within a healthcare worker cohort in London, UK, with weekly nasopharyngeal swab PCR tests and blood sampling. Healthcare workers were recruited during the week of the UK lockdown, between 23 and 31 March 2020, and followed weekly for up to roughly 15 weeks. The library came from 5' RACE. TCRdb lists the instrument as NextSeq 500. The TCR library protocol attached unique molecular identifiers to individual cDNA molecules to correct for sequencing error and PCR bias. Sequencing covered both TCR alpha and beta chains, and within each sample the abundances of alpha and beta sequences were tightly co-correlated. The original pipeline was this. V gene, J gene and CDR3 annotation of TCR sequences was performed with Decombinator V4. TCRs were defined as expanded if a significant change between any two time points was detected under a Poisson model with p below 0.0001. TCR abundances were normalised to the total number of TCRs sequenced per sample and were expressed as counts per million. A search of VDJdb, accessed on 1 November 2021, was run for TCRs annotated to CMV, EBV and SARS-CoV-2, with TCRs annotated for multiple antigens excluded. The public reads were run again by TCRdb, first through fastp at Q25 and then through MiXCR, and only productive beta chains were kept. Under each unique CDR3 protein, matching rows form one entry showing the most common genes and DNA. The V and J calls shown here were made by TCRdb, not taken from the authors' results. This sample comprises 70,000 to 95,000 distinct CDR3 sequences, roughly 14% of them detected only once. Of the sample, around 0.5% is held by the ten largest clones.

Sequencing input: whole blood. The receptor was derived from an adult who was a healthcare worker with PCR-confirmed SARS-CoV-2 infection or an uninfected control (not recorded which).

CDR3 protein: CASSLIGTEYNGELFF. The nucleotide sequence is given as TGCGCCAGCAGCTTGATTGGGACGGAGTACAACGGGGAGCTGTTTTTT. The V and J segments used are TRBV5-1 and TRBJ2-2; the D call is tentative, TRBD1 or TRBD2, as each matches 5 bases. CDR1 and CDR2, looked up from the germline V gene, are SGHRS and YFSETQ. The junction carries 17 bases between V and J, which are trimmed by 1 base and 7 bases respectively. From the cysteine up to the phenylalanine, the CDR3 has a length of 16 residues. The kept DNA is CDR3 alone, 48 bases in frame from the first base.